The clone carrying this T cell receptor (beta chain) was seen a few times. Sequenced by immunoSEQ multiplex PCR; TCRdb stores in-frame clones only, minus some. The sample lists over a million clones, roughly 96% seen once, with 0.95% to 1.5% in the top ten. From CD4+ cells came CD45RA+ naive and CD45RA-negative memory subsets. The source of the sample is a study of shared clonotypes between healthy human individuals. Looking at the study overall: The donors, two women and a few men, were aged 18 to 49.

The length of the CDR3 is 13 residues. Germline CDR1 is SEHNR and CDR2 is FQNEAQ (reference sequence). V was clipped by 6 bases and J by 4 bases, with 10 bases between them. This sequence joins TRBV7-9 and TRBJ1-5; D possibly corresponds to TRBD1 (5 bases). Sequenced material: naive CD4+ T cells sorted from blood. Subset denoted: CD45RA+ positively selected. This receptor was obtained from a man aged 25-40 years in good health. The CDR3 loop is CASSRQPNQPQHF. CDR3 sequence (DNA): TGTGCCAGCAGTCGACAGCCAAATCAGCCCCAGCATTTT.